This T cell receptor beta chain was identified during a study of cytomegalovirus exposure and HLA in healthy donors. The PCR made use of 60 Vbeta and 13 Jbeta primers. Clones were sequenced by immunoSEQ multiplex PCR, and TCRdb holds only the in-frame ones, with some missing. Found here are about 120,000 clones, around 60% of them singletons; the top ten hold 9% to 10%. This clone was picked up a small number of times. Trimming took off 6 bases at V and 4 bases at J, with 10 bases between the two ends. This CDR3 region has 12 residues. Germline values: CDR1 SQVTM, CDR2 ANQGSEA. The origin of this receptor is a man aged 35-49 years in good health and CMV-seropositive. What was sequenced was PBMCs. The chain is built from TRBV29-1 and TRBJ2-1, with D perhaps TRBD1 (6 bases). CDR3 coding DNA: TGCAGCGTCTCCGGACAGTACAATGAGCAGTTCTTC. Amino acid sequence: CSVSGQYNEQFF.